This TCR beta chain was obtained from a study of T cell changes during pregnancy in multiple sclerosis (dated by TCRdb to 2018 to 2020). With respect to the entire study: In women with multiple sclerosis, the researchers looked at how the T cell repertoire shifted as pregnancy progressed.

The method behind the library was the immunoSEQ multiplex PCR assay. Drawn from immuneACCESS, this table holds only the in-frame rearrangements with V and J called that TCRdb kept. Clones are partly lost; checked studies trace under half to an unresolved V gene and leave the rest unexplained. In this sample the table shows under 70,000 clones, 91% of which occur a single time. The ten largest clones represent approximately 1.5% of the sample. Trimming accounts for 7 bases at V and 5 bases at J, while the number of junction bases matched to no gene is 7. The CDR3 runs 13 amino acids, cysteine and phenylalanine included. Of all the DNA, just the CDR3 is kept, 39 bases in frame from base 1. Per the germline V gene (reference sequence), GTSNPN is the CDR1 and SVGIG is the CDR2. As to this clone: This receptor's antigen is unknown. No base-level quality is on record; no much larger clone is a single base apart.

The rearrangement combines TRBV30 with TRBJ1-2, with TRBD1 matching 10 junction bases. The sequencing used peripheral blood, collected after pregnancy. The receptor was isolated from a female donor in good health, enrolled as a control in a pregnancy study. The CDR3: CASAQDRGYGYTF. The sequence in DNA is TGTGCCTCAGCGCAGGACAGGGGGTATGGCTACACCTTC.